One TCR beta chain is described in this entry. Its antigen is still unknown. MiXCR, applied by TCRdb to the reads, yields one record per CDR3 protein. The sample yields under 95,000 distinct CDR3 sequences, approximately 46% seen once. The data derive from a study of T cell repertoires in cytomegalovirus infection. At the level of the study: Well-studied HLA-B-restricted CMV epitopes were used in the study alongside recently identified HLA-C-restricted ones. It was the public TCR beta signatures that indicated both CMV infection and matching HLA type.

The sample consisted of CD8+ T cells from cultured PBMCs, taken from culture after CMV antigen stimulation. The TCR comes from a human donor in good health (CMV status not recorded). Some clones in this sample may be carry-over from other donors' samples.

The CDR3 DNA sequence: TGTGCCAGCAGTTCGAGACAGGGGCACTCCTACGAGCAGTACTTC. It encodes CASSSRQGHSYEQYF. The V gene is TRBV6-6, the J gene TRBJ2-7, with TRBD1 matching over 8 bases. With V trimmed by 4 bases and J by 0 bases, 5 bases remained unmatched. The CDR3 extends over 15 amino acids. Looked up from germline, CDR1 is MNHNY and CDR2 is SVGAGI (reference sequence).